This TCR beta chain came from a study of T-cell reconstitution after alpha-beta-depleted transplantation in children (dated by TCRdb to 2015 to 2016). As for the study more broadly: T-cell immune reconstitution after TCRalphabeta/CD19-depleted allogeneic hematopoietic cell transplantation in children was quantitatively tracked in the study by means of TCR repertoire profiling. Points the paper makes about the study in general: In some patients, the high TCRbeta diversity seen at day 60 was put down to recipient T cells and intrathymic progenitors that had survived conditioning. The apparently early recovery of alphabetaT-cell counts about two months after transplant reportedly depended on only several hundred rapidly expanded clones that came from non-depleted graft cells. Over the following months the frequencies of hyperexpanded clones went down, and after one year T-cell counts and TCRbeta diversity were mostly credited to newly produced T cells.

The library was obtained by PCR. For sequencing, an Illumina HiSeq 2500 was employed. Molecular barcoding was employed in the preparation of TCR libraries, with unique molecular identifiers being used to normalize TCRbeta repertoire quantification. The public reads were run again by TCRdb, first through fastp at Q25 and then through MiXCR, and only productive beta chains were kept. Rows with a matching CDR3 protein are joined into one entry that keeps the most common DNA and genes. This sample gives 550,000 to 600,000 distinct CDR3 sequences in total; 23% of them show up just once. Less than 15% of the sample is taken by the ten largest. V is shortened by 1 base, J by 9 bases, and the region joining them spans 16 bases. The CDR3, from cysteine to phenylalanine, totals 15 residues. Left in the record is the CDR3 DNA by itself, 45 bases read in frame from the first base. What the treatment or condition label conveys for this sample: allogeneic hematopoietic cell transplantation with graft depleted of TCRalphabeta T cells and CD19 B cells. Transplant recipients were children who received TCRalphabeta/CD19-depleted allogeneic hematopoietic cell grafts.

This clonotype was recorded many times. The clone's antigen remains unknown. No much larger clonotype is one base removed from it; base qualities were not supplied. This material consisted of PBMCs, mostly from graft donor cells, taken 360 days after TCRalphabeta/CD19-depleted stem cell transplant. This chain joins TRBV12-3 or TRBV12-4 to TRBJ2-1; D gene: possibly TRBD2, on 7 matching bases. This clonotype originated in a boy less than two years old who had a stem cell transplant for acute myeloid leukemia, so the T cells may come from the graft donor. Here the CDR3 is given as CASSLVRGATVEQFF. The sequenced DNA is TGTGCCAGCAGTTTAGTCCGGGGGGCCACGGTTGAGCAGTTCTTC.